A single sample gave rise to the 12 T cell receptor beta chains below, sequenced in a study of cytomegalovirus exposure and HLA in healthy donors. PCR primers comprised 60 Vbeta and 13 Jbeta primers. Sequenced by immunoSEQ multiplex PCR; TCRdb stores in-frame clones only, minus some. This table holds around 80,000 clones, under 80% found once. Source material: PBMCs. Source of these receptors: a man aged 35 to 55 in good health and CMV-seropositive.

The V and J genes are TRBV6-1 and TRBJ1-5; D is unclear. This CDR3 comprises 15 residues. CDR1 is MNHNS, CDR2 SASEGT, per germline. V lost 0 bases, J lost 5 bases, and 11 bases lay in between. The CDR3 DNA reads TGTGCCAGCAGTGAAGCATCCGAGGGTTATCAGCCCCAGCATTTT. It translates to CASSEASEGYQPQHF.

The rearrangement uses TRBV27 and TRBJ2-7; D is ambiguous. Trimming pared 3 bases from V and 0 bases from J, leaving 6 bases between. The length of the CDR3 is 13 residues. Germline V gene sequence: CDR1 MNHEY, CDR2 SMNVEV (reference sequence). The CDR3 is CASSFSSSYEQYF. CDR3 DNA: TGTGCCAGCAGTTTTTCCTCCTCCTACGAGCAGTACTTC.

The rearrangement uses TRBV15 and TRBJ1-3, with D maybe TRBD1 (6 bases). V shed 3 bases and J shed 5 bases, with 23 bases lying between them. Germline V gene sequence: CDR1 LNHNV, CDR2 YYDKDF (reference sequence). The CDR3 is made up of 18 amino acids. Written as DNA, the CDR3 is TGTGCCACCAGCAGTCTCCGGGACATACTCTCTCAACGAAACACCATATATTTT. Its protein product is CATSSLRDILSQRNTIYF. Full variable domain (missing parts from reference TRBV15 and TRBJ1-3): DAMVIQNPRYQVTQFGKPVTLSCSQTLNHNVMYWYQQKSSQAPKLLFHYYDKDFNNEADTPDNFQSRRPNTSFCFLDIRSPGLGDTAMYLCATSSLRDILSQRNTIYFGEGSWLTVV.

The chain combines TRBV5-1 with TRBJ1-2; tentatively, D is TRBD1 (6 bases). Between the trimmed V and J ends, which lost 5 bases and 4 bases, there was a span of 24 bases. Germline values: CDR1 SGHRS, CDR2 YFSETQ. The CDR3 is 17 residues long. CDR3 region: CASSLSTSGVVTYGYTF. CDR3 DNA sequence: TGCGCCAGCAGTTTGTCTACTTCAGGGGTAGTTACCTATGGCTACACCTTC.

The V gene is TRBV9, the J gene TRBJ2-7; 7 bases are a match to TRBD2. The germline V gene encodes CDR1 SGDLS and CDR2 YYNGEE. This CDR3 has 14 amino acids. V gave up 0 bases and J gave up 4 bases; unmatched junction bases: 4. The CDR3 loop is CASSVEVSGYEQYF. DNA for the CDR3: TGTGCCAGCAGCGTAGAGGTTAGCGGGTACGAGCAGTACTTC.

The rearrangement joins TRBV2 to TRBJ1-5, with a weak D call TRBD1 (6 bases). The CDR3 consists of 15 residues. V was cut by 3 bases and J by 2 bases, with 11 bases left in between. In germline, CDR1 is SNHLY, CDR2 FYNNEI. CDR3 region: CASSDSRQGNQPQHF. The CDR3 nucleotides are TGTGCCAGCAGTGATTCCAGACAGGGCAATCAGCCCCAGCATTTT.

V usage is TRBV4-2 and J usage is TRBJ1-4, with 9 nucleotides matching TRBD1. The germline gives CDR1 LGHNA, CDR2 YNFKEQ. This CDR3 has 15 amino acids. Trimming cost V 3 bases and J 8 bases; bases outside gene matches: 7. The chain's CDR3 is CASSHDRDREEKLFF. DNA for the CDR3: TGTGCCAGCAGCCACGACCGGGACAGGGAGGAAAAACTGTTTTTT.

This clone was observed a single time. The V gene is TRBV10-3, the J gene TRBJ2-5; 9 bases are a match to TRBD2. The J call may be incorrect, as the DNA end agrees better with TRBJ2-7. The CDR3 is 15 amino acids. CDR1 ENHRY and CDR2 SYGVKD come from the germline V gene. DNA for the CDR3: TGTGCCATCAGTGAGGTTAGCGGGGGCTCCTACGAGCAGTACTTC. Translation gives CAISEVSGGSYEQYF.

With regard to this clone: An end of the junction does not agree with germline; a read error may underlie this. The chain carries TRBV7-9 and TRBJ2-3, with 12 positions matching TRBD2. The CDR3 runs 15 residues. Germline V lookup: CDR1 SEHNR, CDR2 FQNEAQ (reference sequence). CDR3 residues: CSSVKSSGRADTQYF. The CDR3, as DNA: TGTTCCAGCGTCAAATCTAGCGGGAGGGCAGATACGCAGTATTTT.

The rearrangement links TRBV5-1 to TRBJ2-1, with TRBD2 matching over 11 bases. CDR1 is SGHRS, CDR2 YFSETQ, per germline. The CDR3 covers 16 residues. Trimming took 1 base from V and 8 from J; bases not matched to a gene: 8. The CDR3 here is CASSLFSGGVSDEQFF. The CDR3 DNA reads TGCGCCAGCAGCTTGTTTAGCGGGGGGGTATCCGATGAGCAGTTCTTC.

V usage is TRBV29-1 and J usage is TRBJ2-7; weak D call: TRBD1 (7 bases). Germline CDR1 is SQVTM and CDR2 is ANQGSEA. Trimming pared 5 bases from V and 5 bases from J, leaving 13 bases between. This CDR3 comprises 12 residues. This CDR3 reads CSVQGRGDEQYF. The CDR3 DNA is TGCAGCGTTCAAGGCAGGGGGGACGAGCAGTACTTC.

The chain joins TRBV28 to TRBJ1-1; the D gene is possibly TRBD1 (5 bases). Trimming removed 5 bases from V and 5 bases from J, with 15 bases in between. Germline values: CDR1 MDHEN, CDR2 SYDVKM. The CDR3 contains 14 residues. The chain's CDR3 is CASSPPGEGTEAFF. CDR3 coding DNA: TGTGCCAGCAGTCCGCCGGGGGAGGGAACTGAAGCTTTCTTT.